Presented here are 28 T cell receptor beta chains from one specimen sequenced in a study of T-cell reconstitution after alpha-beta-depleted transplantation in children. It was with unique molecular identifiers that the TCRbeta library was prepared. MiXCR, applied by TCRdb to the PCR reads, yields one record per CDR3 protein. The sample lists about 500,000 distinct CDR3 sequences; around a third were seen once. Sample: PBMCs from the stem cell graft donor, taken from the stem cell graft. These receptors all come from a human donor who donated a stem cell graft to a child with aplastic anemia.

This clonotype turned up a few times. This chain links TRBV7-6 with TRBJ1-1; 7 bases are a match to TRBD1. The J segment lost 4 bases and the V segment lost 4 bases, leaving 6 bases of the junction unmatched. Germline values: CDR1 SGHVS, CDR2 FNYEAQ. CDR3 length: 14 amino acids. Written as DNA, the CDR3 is TGTGCCAGCAGCTCAAACAGGGGAGGCACTGAAGCTTTCTTT. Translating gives CASSSNRGGTEAFF. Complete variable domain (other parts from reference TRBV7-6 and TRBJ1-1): GAGVSQSPRYKVTKRGQDVALRCDPISGHVSLYWYRQALGQGPEFLTYFNYEAQQDKSGLPNDRFSAERPEGSISTLTIQRTEQRDSAMYRCASSSNRGGTEAFFGQGTRLTVV.

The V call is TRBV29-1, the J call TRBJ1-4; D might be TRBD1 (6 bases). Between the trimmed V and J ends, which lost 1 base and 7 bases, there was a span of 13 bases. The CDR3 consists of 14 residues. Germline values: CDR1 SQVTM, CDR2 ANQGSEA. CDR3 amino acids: CSVEVQGLGEKLFF. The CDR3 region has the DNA TGCAGCGTTGAAGTTCAGGGGCTGGGTGAAAAACTGTTTTTT.

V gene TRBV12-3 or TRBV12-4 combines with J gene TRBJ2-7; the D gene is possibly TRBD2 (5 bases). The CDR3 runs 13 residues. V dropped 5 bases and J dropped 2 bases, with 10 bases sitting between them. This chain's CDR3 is CASSKNGAYEQYV. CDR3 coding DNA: TGTGCCAGCAGTAAGAACGGGGCCTACGAGCAGTACGTC.

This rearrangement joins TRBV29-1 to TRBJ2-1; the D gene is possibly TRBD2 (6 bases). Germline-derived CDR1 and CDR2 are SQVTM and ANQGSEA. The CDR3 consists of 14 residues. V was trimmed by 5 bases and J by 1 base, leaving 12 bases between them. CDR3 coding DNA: TGCAGCGTTTCCTACGGGAGATCCTACAATGAGCAGTTCTTC. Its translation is CSVSYGRSYNEQFF.

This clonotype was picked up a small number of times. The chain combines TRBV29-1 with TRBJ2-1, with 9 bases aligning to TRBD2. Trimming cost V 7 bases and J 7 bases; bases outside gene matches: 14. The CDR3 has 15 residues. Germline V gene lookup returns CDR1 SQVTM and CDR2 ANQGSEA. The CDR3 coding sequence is TGCAGCGCGATGGCTGCTAGCGGGGTCGGTAATGAGCAGTTCTTC. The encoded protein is CSAMAASGVGNEQFF.

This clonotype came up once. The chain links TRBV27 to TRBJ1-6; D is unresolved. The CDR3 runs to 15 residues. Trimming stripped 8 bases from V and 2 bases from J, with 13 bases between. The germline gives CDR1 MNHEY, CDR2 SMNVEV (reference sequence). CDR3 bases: TGTGCCAGCGGACGAATAAGCACCTATAATTCACCCCTCCACTTT. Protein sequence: CASGRISTYNSPLHF.

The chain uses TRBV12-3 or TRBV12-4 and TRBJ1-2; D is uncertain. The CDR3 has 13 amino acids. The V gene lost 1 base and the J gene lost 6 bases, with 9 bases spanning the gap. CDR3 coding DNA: TGTGCCAGCAGTTTAGGTCCGGGGAATGGCTACACCTTC. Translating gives CASSLGPGNGYTF.

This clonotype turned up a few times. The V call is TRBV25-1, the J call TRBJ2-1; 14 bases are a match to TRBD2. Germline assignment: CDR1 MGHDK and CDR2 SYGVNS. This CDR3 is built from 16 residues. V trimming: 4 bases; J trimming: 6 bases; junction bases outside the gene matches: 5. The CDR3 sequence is CASSGPGTSGSNEQFF. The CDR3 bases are TGTGCCAGCAGTGGTCCCGGGACTAGCGGGAGCAATGAGCAGTTCTTC.

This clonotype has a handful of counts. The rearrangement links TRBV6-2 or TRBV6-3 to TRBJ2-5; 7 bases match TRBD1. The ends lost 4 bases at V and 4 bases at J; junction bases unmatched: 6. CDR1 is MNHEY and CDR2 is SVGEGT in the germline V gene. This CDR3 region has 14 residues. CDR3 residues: CASSSMTGLETQYF. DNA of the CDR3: TGTGCCAGCAGTTCCATGACAGGGCTAGAGACCCAGTACTTC.

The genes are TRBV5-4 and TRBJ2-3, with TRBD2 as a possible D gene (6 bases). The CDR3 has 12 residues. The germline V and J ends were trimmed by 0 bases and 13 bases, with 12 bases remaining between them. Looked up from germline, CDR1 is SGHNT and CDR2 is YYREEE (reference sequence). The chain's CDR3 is CASSLGSEGKYF. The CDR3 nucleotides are TGTGCCAGCAGCTTGGGATCGGAGGGGAAGTATTTT.

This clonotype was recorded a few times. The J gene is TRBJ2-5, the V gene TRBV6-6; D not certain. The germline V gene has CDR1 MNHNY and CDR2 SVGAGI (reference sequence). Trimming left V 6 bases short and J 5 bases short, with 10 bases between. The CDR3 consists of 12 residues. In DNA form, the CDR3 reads TGTGCCAGCAGCCTCTTGCCCGAGACCCAGTACTTC. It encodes CASSLLPETQYF.

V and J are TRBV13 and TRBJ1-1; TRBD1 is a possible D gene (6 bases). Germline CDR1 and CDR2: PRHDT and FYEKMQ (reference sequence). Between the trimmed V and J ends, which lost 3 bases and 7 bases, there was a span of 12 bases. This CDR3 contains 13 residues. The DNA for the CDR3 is TGTGCCAGCAGCTTGGACAGACCTGTTGAAGCTTTCTTT. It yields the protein CASSLDRPVEAFF.

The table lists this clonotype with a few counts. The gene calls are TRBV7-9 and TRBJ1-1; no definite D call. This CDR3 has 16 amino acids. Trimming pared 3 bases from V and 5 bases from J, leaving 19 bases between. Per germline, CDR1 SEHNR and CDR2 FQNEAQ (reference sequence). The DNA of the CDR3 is TGTGCCAGCAGCTTGTACCTCGGACCGCCGGGTACTGAAGCTTTCTTT. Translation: CASSLYLGPPGTEAFF.

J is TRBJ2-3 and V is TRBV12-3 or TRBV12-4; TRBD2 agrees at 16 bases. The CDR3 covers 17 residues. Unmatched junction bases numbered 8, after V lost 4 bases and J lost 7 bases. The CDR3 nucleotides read TGTGCCAGCAGTTCCGGGGGACTAGCGGGAGGGCTATATACGCAGTATTTT. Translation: CASSSGGLAGGLYTQYF.

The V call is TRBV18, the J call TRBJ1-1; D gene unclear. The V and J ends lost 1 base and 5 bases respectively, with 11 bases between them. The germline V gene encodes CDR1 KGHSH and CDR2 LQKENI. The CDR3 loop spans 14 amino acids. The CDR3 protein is CASSPLQDQTEAFF. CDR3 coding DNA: TGTGCCAGCTCACCACTTCAGGACCAGACTGAAGCTTTCTTT.

CDR3 protein: CASSLSSGDTGELFF. In nucleotides, the CDR3 is TGTGCCAGCAGTTTATCTTCAGGGGACACCGGGGAGCTGTTTTTT. This chain links TRBV12-3 or TRBV12-4 with TRBJ2-2; D perhaps matches TRBD1 (6 bases). V lost 2 bases, J lost 3 bases, and 10 bases lay in between. The CDR3 is 15 amino acids.

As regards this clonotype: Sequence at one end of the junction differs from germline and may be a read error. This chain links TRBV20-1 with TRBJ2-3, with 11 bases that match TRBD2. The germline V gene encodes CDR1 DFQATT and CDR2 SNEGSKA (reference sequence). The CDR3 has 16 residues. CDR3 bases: TGCAGTGCTTCCCCTACTAGCGGGAGTGGCACAGCTACGCAGTATTTT. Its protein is CSASPTSGSGTATQYF.

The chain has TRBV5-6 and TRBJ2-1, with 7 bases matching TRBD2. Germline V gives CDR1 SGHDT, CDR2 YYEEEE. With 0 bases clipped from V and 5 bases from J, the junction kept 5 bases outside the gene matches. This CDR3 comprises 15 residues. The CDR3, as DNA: TGTGCCAGCAGCTTGGTAGGGAGGGTGAACAATGAGCAGTTCTTC. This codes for CASSLVGRVNNEQFF.

This CDR3 is CASSLRALPYEQYV. CDR3 bases: TGTGCCAGCAGTTTACGGGCACTACCCTACGAGCAGTACGTC. The chain couples TRBV5-5 to TRBJ2-7, with D unclear. The V gene lost 5 bases and the J gene lost 2 bases, with 14 bases spanning the gap. The CDR3 has 14 amino acids. Germline V lookup: CDR1 SGHKS, CDR2 YYEKEE (reference sequence).

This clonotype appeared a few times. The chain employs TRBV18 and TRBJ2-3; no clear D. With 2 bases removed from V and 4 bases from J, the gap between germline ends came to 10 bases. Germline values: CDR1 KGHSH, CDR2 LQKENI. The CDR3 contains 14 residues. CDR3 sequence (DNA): TGTGCCAGCTCACCATCGATGGTCCCAGATACGCAGTATTTT. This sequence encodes CASSPSMVPDTQYF.

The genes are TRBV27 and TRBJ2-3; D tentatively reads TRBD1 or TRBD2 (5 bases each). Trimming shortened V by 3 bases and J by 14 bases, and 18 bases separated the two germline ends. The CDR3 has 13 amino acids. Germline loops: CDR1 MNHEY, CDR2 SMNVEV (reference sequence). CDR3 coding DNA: TGTGCCAGCAGTTTTAATAAGGGACCCCAGACGTATTTT. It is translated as CASSFNKGPQTYF.

Here the CDR3 DNA reads TGTGCCAGCAGCAAAAACAGGGGCGGGAACACTGAAGCTTTCTTT. Translated, it gives CASSKNRGGNTEAFF. The rearrangement links TRBV6-2 or TRBV6-3 to TRBJ1-1; 7 bases map to TRBD1. The CDR3 is 15 amino acids. Germline trimming cut 6 bases from V and 1 base from J; bases unmatched to any gene: 8. Germline V gene sequence: CDR1 MNHEY, CDR2 SVGEGT.

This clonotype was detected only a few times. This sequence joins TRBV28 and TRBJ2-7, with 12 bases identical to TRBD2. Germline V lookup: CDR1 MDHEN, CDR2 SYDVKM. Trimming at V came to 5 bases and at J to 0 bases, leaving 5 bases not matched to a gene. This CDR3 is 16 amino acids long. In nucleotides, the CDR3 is TGTGCCAGCAGTCCTGGACTAGCGGGAAGCTCCTACGAGCAGTACGTC. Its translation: CASSPGLAGSSYEQYV.

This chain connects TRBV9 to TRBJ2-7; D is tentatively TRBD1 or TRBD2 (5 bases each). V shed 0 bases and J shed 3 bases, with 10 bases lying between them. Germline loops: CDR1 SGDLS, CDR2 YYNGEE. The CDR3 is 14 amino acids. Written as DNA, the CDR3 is TGTGCCAGCAGCGTAGGGGGACCTAACTACGAGCAGTACTTC. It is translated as CASSVGGPNYEQYF.

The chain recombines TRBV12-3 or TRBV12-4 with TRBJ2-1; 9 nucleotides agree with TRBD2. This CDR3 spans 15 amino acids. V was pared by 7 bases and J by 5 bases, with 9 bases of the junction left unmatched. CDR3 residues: CASNELAGTDNEQFF. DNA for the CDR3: TGTGCCAGCAACGAACTAGCGGGCACCGACAATGAGCAGTTCTTC.

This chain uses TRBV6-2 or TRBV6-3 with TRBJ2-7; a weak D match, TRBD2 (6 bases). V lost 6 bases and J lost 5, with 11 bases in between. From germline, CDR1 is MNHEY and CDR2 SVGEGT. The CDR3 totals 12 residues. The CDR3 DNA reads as TGTGCCAGCAGCCCGACGGGAGACGAGCAGTACGTC. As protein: CASSPTGDEQYV.

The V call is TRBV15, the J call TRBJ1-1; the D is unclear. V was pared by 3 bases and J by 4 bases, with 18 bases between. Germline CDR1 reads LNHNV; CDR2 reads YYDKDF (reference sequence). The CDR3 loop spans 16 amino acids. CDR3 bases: TGTGCCACCAGCAGGCCCCCTCTGGAAACCTCCACTGAAGCTTTCTTT. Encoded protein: CATSRPPLETSTEAFF.

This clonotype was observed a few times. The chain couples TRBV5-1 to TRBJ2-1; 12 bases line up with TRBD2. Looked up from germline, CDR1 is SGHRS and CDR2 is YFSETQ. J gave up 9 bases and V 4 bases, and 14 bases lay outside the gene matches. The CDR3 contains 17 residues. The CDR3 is CASSRTLGLAGLGEQFF. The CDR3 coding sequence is TGCGCCAGCAGCCGGACTTTAGGACTAGCGGGACTAGGTGAGCAGTTCTTC.